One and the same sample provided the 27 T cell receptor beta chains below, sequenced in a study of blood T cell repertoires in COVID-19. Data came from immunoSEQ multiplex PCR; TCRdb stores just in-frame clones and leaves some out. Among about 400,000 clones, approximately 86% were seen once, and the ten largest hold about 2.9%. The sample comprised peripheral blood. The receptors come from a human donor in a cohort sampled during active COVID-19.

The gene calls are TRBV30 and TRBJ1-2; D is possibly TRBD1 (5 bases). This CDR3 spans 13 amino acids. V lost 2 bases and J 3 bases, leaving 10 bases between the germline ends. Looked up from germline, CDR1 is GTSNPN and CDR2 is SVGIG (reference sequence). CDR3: CAWSLGVYYGYTF. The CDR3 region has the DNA TGTGCCTGGAGTCTAGGGGTGTACTATGGCTACACCTTC.

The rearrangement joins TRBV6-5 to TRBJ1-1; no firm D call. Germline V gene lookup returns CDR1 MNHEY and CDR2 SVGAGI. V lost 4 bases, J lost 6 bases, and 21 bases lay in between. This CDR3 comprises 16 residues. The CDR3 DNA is TGTGCCAGCAGTTCGACTATCCGGGGATTTATGGCTGAAGCTTTCTTT. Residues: CASSSTIRGFMAEAFF.

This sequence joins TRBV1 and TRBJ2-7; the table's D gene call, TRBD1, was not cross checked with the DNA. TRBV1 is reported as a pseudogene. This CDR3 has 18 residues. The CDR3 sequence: CTSSQDRPRTGSVYEQYF. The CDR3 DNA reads TGCACCAGCAGCCAAGATCGTCCCCGGACAGGGTCGGTCTACGAGCAGTACTTC.

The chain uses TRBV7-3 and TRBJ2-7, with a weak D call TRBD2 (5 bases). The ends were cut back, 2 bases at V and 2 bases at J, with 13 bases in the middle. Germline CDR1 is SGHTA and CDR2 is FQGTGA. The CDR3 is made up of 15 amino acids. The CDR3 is CASSLQRAPAYEQYF. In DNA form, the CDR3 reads TGTGCCAGCAGCTTACAGAGGGCGCCGGCCTACGAGCAGTACTTC.

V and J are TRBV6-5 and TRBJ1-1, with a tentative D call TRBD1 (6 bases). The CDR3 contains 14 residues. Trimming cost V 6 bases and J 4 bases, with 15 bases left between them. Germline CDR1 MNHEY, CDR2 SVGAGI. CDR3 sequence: CASRPFRGGTEAFF. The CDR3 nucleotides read TGTGCCAGCAGGCCCTTCAGGGGCGGCACTGAAGCTTTCTTT.

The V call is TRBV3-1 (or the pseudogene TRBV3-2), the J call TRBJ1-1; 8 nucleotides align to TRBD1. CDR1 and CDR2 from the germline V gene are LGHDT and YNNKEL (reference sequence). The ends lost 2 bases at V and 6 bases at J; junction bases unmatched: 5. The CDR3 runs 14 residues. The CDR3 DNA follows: TGTGCCAGCAGCCAAAACAGGGGGGGCCCTGAAGCTTTCTTT. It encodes CASSQNRGGPEAFF.

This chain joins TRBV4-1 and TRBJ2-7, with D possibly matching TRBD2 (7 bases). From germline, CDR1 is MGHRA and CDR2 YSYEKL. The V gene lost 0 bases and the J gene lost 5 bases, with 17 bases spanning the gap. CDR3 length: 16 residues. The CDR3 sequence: CASSQDRGGRSDEQYF. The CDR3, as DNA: TGCGCCAGCAGCCAAGACAGGGGAGGGAGATCTGACGAGCAGTACTTC.

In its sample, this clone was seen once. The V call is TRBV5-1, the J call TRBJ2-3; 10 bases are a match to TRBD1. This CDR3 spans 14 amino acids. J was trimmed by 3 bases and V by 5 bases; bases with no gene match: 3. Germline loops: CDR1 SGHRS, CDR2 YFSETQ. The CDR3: CASRTGQGTDTQYF. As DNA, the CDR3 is TGCGCCAGCAGAACGGGACAGGGGACAGATACGCAGTATTTT.

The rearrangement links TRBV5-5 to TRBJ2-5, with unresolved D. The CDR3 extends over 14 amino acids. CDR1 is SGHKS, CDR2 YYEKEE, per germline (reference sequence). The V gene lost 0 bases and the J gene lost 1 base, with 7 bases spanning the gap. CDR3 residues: CASSLGGVQETQYF. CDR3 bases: TGTGCCAGCAGCTTGGGAGGAGTCCAAGAGACCCAGTACTTC.

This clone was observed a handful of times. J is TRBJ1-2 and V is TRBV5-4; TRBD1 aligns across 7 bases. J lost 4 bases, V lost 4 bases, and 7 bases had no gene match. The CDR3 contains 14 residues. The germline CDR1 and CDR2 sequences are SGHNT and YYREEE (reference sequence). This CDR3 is CASSRLGQPYGYTF. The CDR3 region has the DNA TGTGCCAGCAGCCGGTTGGGACAGCCCTATGGCTACACCTTC.

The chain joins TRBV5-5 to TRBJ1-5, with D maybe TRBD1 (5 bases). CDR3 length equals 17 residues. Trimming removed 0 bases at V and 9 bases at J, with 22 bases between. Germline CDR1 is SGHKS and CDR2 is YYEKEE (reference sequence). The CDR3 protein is CASSLDLSDQGRRPQHF. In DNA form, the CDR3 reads TGTGCCAGCAGCTTGGACCTTTCGGACCAGGGTCGTAGGCCCCAGCATTTT.

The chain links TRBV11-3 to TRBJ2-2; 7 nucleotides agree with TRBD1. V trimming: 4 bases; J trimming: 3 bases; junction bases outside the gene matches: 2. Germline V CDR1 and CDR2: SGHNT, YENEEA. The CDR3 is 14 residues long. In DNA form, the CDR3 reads TGTGCCAGCAGCTCGACAGGGTACACCGGGGAGCTGTTTTTT. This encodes CASSSTGYTGELFF.

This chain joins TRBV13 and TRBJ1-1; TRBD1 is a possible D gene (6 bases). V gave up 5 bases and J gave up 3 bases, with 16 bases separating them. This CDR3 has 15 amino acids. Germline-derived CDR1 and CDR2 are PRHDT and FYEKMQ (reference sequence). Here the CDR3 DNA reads TGTGCCAGCAGCCCTGAGGGGGAATCCGACACTGAAGCTTTCTTT. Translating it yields CASSPEGESDTEAFF.

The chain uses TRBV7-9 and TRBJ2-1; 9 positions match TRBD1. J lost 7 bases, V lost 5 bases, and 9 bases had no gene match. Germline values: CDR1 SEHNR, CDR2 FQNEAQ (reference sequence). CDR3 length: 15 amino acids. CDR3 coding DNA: TGTGCCAGCAGCCGCGGACAGGGGAGTAGGAATGAGCAGTTCTTC. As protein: CASSRGQGSRNEQFF.

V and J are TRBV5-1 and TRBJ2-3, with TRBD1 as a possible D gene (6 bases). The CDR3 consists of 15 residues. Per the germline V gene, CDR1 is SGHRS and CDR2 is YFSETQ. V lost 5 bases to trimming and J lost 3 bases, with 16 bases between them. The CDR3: CASRPTGWATDTQYF. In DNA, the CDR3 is TGCGCCAGCAGACCTACAGGGTGGGCAACAGATACGCAGTATTTT.

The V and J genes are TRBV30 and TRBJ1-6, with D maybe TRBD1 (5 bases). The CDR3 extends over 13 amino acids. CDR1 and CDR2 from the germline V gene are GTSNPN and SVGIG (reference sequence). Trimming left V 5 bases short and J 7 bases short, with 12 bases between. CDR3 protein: CAWEGQLNSPLHF. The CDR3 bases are TGTGCCTGGGAGGGGCAATTGAATTCACCCCTCCACTTT. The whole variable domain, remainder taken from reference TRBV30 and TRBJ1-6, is SQTIHQWPATLVQPVGSPLSLECTVEGTSNPNLYWYRQAAGRGLQLLFYSVGIGQISSEVPQNLSASRPQDRQFILSSKKLLLSDSGFYLCAWEGQLNSPLHFGNGTRLTVT.

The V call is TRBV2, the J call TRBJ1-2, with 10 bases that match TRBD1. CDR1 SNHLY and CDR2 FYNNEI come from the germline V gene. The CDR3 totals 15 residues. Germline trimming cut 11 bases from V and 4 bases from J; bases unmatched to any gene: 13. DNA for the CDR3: TGTGCCGGCGTAAGGGACAGGGGTTCGATCTATGGCTACACCTTC. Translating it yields CAGVRDRGSIYGYTF.

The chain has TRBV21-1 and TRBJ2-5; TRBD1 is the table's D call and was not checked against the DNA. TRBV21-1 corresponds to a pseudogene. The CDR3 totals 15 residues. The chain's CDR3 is CASSKAGQGEGTQYF. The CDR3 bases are TGTGCCAGCAGCAAAGCAGGACAGGGCGAAGGGACCCAGTACTTC.

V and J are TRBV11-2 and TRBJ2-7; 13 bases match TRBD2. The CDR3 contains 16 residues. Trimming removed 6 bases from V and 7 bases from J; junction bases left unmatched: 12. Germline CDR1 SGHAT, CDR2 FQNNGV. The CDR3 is CASRLPGLAGVEEQYF. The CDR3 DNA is TGTGCCAGCAGACTCCCCGGACTAGCGGGAGTTGAGGAGCAGTACTTC.

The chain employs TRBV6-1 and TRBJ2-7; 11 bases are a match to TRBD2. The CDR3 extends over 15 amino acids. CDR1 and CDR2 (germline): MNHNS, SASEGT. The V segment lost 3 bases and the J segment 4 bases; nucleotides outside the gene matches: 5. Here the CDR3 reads CASSDRLAGGYEQYF. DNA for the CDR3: TGTGCCAGCAGTGATCGGCTAGCGGGGGGATACGAGCAGTACTTC.

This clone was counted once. The CDR3 is CASSRGEGTGELFF. In DNA, the CDR3 is TGTGCCAGCAGCCGCGGGGAGGGCACCGGGGAGCTGTTTTTT. The J gene is TRBJ2-2, the V gene TRBV2, with TRBD2 identical over 7 bases. V was pared by 6 bases and J by 4 bases, with 5 bases of the junction left unmatched. This CDR3 is 14 amino acids long. Germline V gene sequence: CDR1 SNHLY, CDR2 FYNNEI.

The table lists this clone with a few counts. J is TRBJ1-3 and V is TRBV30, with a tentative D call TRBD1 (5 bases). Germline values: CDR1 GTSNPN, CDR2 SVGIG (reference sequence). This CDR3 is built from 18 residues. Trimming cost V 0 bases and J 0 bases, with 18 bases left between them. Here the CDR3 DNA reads TGTGCCTGGAGTGTAACCCCTTGGGGGGTTAGCTCTGGAAACACCATATATTTT. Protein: CAWSVTPWGVSSGNTIYF.

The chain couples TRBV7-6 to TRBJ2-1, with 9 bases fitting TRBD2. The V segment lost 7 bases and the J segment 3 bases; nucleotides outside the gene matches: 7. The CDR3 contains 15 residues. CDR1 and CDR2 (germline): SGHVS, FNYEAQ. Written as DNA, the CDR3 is TGTGCCAGCACTGTAGCGGGAGTTAGCTACAATGAGCAGTTCTTC. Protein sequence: CASTVAGVSYNEQFF. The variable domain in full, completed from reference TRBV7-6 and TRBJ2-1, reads GAGVSQSPRYKVTKRGQDVALRCDPISGHVSLYWYRQALGQGPEFLTYFNYEAQQDKSGLPNDRFSAERPEGSISTLTIQRTEQRDSAMYRCASTVAGVSYNEQFFGPGTRLTVL.

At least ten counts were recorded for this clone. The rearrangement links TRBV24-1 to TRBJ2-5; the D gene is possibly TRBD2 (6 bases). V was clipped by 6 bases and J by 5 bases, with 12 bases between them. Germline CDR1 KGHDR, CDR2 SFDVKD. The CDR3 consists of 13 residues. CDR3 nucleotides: TGTGCCACCAGTTCCGGAGGGCTGGAGACCCAGTACTTC. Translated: CATSSGGLETQYF.

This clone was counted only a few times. CDR3 DNA sequence: TGTGCCACCCAGGACACAGGTCTCTACAATGAGCAGTTCTTC. Translating it yields CATQDTGLYNEQFF. J is TRBJ2-1 and V is TRBV7-9, with D perhaps matching TRBD1 (5 bases). The CDR3 loop spans 14 amino acids. V was trimmed by 10 bases and J by 3 bases, leaving 16 bases between them. CDR1 is SEHNR and CDR2 is FQNEAQ in the germline V gene (reference sequence).

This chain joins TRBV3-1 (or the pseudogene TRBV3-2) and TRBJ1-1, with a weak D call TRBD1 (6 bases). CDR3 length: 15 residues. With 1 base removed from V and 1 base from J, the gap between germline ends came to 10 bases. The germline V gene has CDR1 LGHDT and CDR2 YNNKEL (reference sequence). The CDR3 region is CASSQGPGANTEAFF. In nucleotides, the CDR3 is TGTGCCAGCAGCCAAGGCCCAGGGGCGAACACTGAAGCTTTCTTT.

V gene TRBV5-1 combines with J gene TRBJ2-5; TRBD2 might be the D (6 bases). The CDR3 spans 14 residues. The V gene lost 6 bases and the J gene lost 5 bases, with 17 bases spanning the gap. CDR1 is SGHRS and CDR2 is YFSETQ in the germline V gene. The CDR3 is CASTQGGGVETQYF. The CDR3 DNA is TGCGCCAGCACCCAGGGAGGAGGTGTGGAGACCCAGTACTTC.